A single sample gave rise to the 27 T cell receptor beta chains below, sequenced in a study of T cells after yellow fever vaccination. TCRdb re-analysed the 5' RACE reads in MiXCR, keeping a single row per CDR3 protein. Here the sample spans hundreds of thousands of distinct CDR3 sequences, around 10% being singletons. Material: PBMCs, obtained on the day of the first yellow fever vaccination. The receptors come from a man between 18 and 35 years old who received the YFV17D yellow fever vaccine.

The chain uses TRBV10-3 and TRBJ2-7, with TRBD2 matching over 7 bases. With V trimmed by 3 bases and J by 6 bases, 11 bases remained unmatched. Germline CDR1 ENHRY, CDR2 SYGVKD. The CDR3 loop spans 15 amino acids. The CDR3 loop is CAISDEPGGLPEQYV. In DNA, the CDR3 is TGTGCCATCAGTGACGAACCGGGGGGTCTGCCCGAGCAGTACGTC.

This chain uses TRBV7-9 with TRBJ2-7; 11 nucleotides line up with TRBD1. The CDR3 is made up of 17 amino acids. CDR1 SEHNR and CDR2 FQNEAQ come from the germline V gene (reference sequence). V was clipped by 4 bases and J by 1 base; unmatched bases: 9. The CDR3 region has the DNA TGTGCCAGCAGCTCCCCTTCTCGGGACAGGGGGTCCTACGAGCAGTACTTC. It codes for CASSSPSRDRGSYEQYF.

In this sample, this clonotype turned up a few times. The rearrangement links TRBV12-3 or TRBV12-4 to TRBJ1-6, with TRBD1 as a possible D gene (6 bases). There are 15 residues in the CDR3. Trimming stripped 6 bases from V and 7 bases from J, with 16 bases between. The CDR3 spells CASSAPTGSNSPLHF. The CDR3 coding sequence is TGTGCCAGCAGCGCCCCCACAGGGTCGAATTCACCCCTCCACTTT.

The chain links TRBV5-1 to TRBJ2-3, with a weak D call TRBD2 (7 bases). The CDR3 is 17 residues long. The germline CDR1 and CDR2 sequences are SGHRS and YFSETQ. V dropped 4 bases and J dropped 0 bases, with 18 bases sitting between them. The CDR3 here is CASSPIAGAGSTDTQYF. CDR3 DNA: TGCGCCAGCAGCCCCATTGCGGGGGCAGGTAGCACAGATACGCAGTATTTT. Combining the CDR3 with reference TRBV5-1 and TRBJ2-3 gives the whole variable domain KAGVTQTPRYLIKTRGQQVTLSCSPISGHRSVSWYQQTPGQGLQFLFEYFSETQRNKGNFPGRFSGRQFSNSRSEMNVSTLELGDSALYLCASSPIAGAGSTDTQYFGPGTRLTVL.

This clonotype occurred a few times. This chain connects TRBV20-1 to TRBJ2-2, with 8 positions matching TRBD2. This CDR3 has 16 amino acids. J lost 4 bases, V lost 1 base, and 8 bases had no gene match. Per germline, CDR1 DFQATT and CDR2 SNEGSKA (reference sequence). CDR3 amino acids: CSARGIAGPTTGELFF. In DNA form, the CDR3 reads TGCAGTGCTAGAGGGATAGCGGGGCCGACCACCGGGGAGCTGTTTTTT.

The V gene is TRBV5-1, the J gene TRBJ2-7, with D maybe TRBD1 (6 bases). In germline, CDR1 is SGHRS, CDR2 YFSETQ. The V end lost 2 bases, the J end lost 2 bases, and 11 bases lay between the germline ends. This CDR3 contains 14 residues. This CDR3 reads CASSLGRGPYEQYF. In DNA form, the CDR3 reads TGCGCCAGCAGCTTAGGCAGGGGTCCCTACGAGCAGTACTTC.

The V and J genes are TRBV7-2 and TRBJ2-1; D is uncertain. The CDR3 is 15 residues long. The V end lost 5 bases, the J end lost 7 bases, and 18 bases lay between the germline ends. Germline CDR1 is SGHTA and CDR2 is FQGNSA. The chain's CDR3 is CASSLRLYGRNEQFF. The CDR3 region has the DNA TGTGCCAGCAGCCTGCGACTCTACGGACGGAATGAGCAGTTCTTC.

This rearrangement joins TRBV7-8 to TRBJ2-3, with 7 bases aligning to TRBD2. Losses at the gene ends were 7 bases for V and 3 bases for J; bases not matched to a gene: 7. The CDR3 is made up of 14 amino acids. Germline CDR1 SGHVS, CDR2 FQNEAQ. CDR3 coding DNA: TGTGCCAGCACCCCCGCGGGGGTTACAGATACGCAGTATTTT. It encodes CASTPAGVTDTQYF.

This clonotype appeared a few times. The genes are TRBV3-1 and TRBJ2-1; D may be TRBD2 (6 bases). Trimming shortened V by 1 base and J by 15 bases, and 10 bases separated the two germline ends. The germline gives CDR1 LGHDT, CDR2 YNNKEL (reference sequence). This CDR3 comprises 11 residues. The CDR3 loop reads CASSQGGVRFF. The DNA for the CDR3 is TGTGCCAGCAGCCAAGGCGGGGTGAGGTTCTTC.

The V gene is TRBV12-3 or TRBV12-4, the J gene TRBJ2-7, with 10 bases aligning to TRBD2. The CDR3 totals 16 residues. With V trimmed by 5 bases and J by 3 bases, 10 bases remained unmatched. The CDR3 reads CASSRSGTSAIYEQYF. The CDR3 region has the DNA TGTGCCAGCAGTCGTTCCGGGACTAGCGCCATCTACGAGCAGTACTTC.

This clonotype has more than one count but fewer than ten. This chain joins TRBV4-2 and TRBJ2-2; possibly TRBD2 for D (5 bases). The V and J ends lost 4 bases and 3 bases respectively, with 15 bases between them. Germline CDR1 and CDR2: LGHNA and YNFKEQ. The CDR3 runs 16 residues. The CDR3 here is CASSRLTGRDTGELFF. The CDR3, as DNA: TGTGCCAGCAGCCGCTTAACTGGGAGAGACACCGGGGAGCTGTTTTTT.

The chain uses TRBV5-1 and TRBJ2-5; 8 bases are a match to TRBD1. The germline V gene has CDR1 SGHRS and CDR2 YFSETQ. V lost 0 bases and J lost 4; bases outside the gene matches: 2. The CDR3 contains 14 residues. This CDR3 reads CASSLATGGETQYF. Here the CDR3 DNA reads TGCGCCAGCAGCTTGGCTACAGGGGGAGAGACCCAGTACTTC.

This clonotype was recorded a few times. The chain carries TRBV5-4 and TRBJ2-1; 10 bases are shared with TRBD2. CDR3 length: 15 residues. In germline, CDR1 is SGHNT, CDR2 YYREEE (reference sequence). V shed 2 bases and J 13 bases; nucleotides not matched to a gene: 12. This CDR3 reads CASSFPPNSGGPQFF. The CDR3 DNA reads TGTGCCAGCAGCTTCCCACCTAATAGCGGGGGGCCCCAGTTCTTC.

The V gene is TRBV27, the J gene TRBJ1-5, with TRBD1 matching 8 bases. This CDR3 contains 15 residues. Germline CDR1 MNHEY, CDR2 SMNVEV (reference sequence). V was pared by 4 bases and J by 4 bases, with 6 bases of the junction left unmatched. Here the CDR3 reads CASSSSTGANQPQHF. The CDR3, as DNA: TGTGCCAGCAGTTCGTCGACAGGGGCGAATCAGCCCCAGCATTTT.

V usage is TRBV7-2 and J usage is TRBJ2-1; TRBD2 might be the D (6 bases). Looked up from germline, CDR1 is SGHTA and CDR2 is FQGNSA. The CDR3 consists of 12 residues. Trimming cost V 5 bases and J 9 bases, with 11 bases left between them. The CDR3 nucleotides read TGTGCCAGCAGCATACGACTAGTTGAGCAGTTCTTC. This codes for CASSIRLVEQFF.

This clonotype was recorded a few times. The rearrangement links TRBV28 to TRBJ1-6; 10 bases align to TRBD1. The CDR3 runs 18 residues. After removal of 1 base from V and 7 bases from J, the junction contained 10 bases not matched to a gene. Germline V gene sequence: CDR1 MDHEN, CDR2 SYDVKM. The CDR3 region is CASSLSFGTGVGNSPLHF. The CDR3 DNA is TGTGCCAGCAGTTTATCCTTCGGGACAGGGGTTGGGAATTCACCCCTCCACTTT.

This clonotype was detected only a few times. This sequence joins TRBV29-1 and TRBJ2-6, with D unclear. Germline V lookup: CDR1 SQVTM, CDR2 ANQGSEA. Trimming took 3 bases from V and 0 from J, leaving 3 bases between them. This CDR3 is 13 amino acids long. This CDR3 is CSVDDSGANVLTF. CDR3 sequence (DNA): TGCAGCGTTGATGACTCTGGGGCCAACGTCCTGACTTTC.

This clonotype showed up many times. The chain uses TRBV7-2 and TRBJ1-4; D possibly corresponds to TRBD1 (5 bases). Germline loops: CDR1 SGHTA, CDR2 FQGNSA. V dropped 1 base and J dropped 8 bases, with 11 bases sitting between them. The CDR3 runs to 14 residues. CDR3 bases: TGTGCCAGCAGCTTAGGGGCCGGGGGGGAAAAACTGTTTTTT. Its translation is CASSLGAGGEKLFF.

This clonotype was observed a handful of times. V and J are TRBV7-9 and TRBJ1-1; weak D call: TRBD1 (5 bases). This CDR3 is built from 13 residues. Germline V gives CDR1 SEHNR, CDR2 FQNEAQ (reference sequence). V was shortened by 5 bases and J by 10 bases, with 17 bases between the two germline ends. The CDR3: CASSRDGLGGAFF. The CDR3 nucleotides are TGTGCCAGCAGCCGGGACGGGCTTGGAGGAGCTTTCTTT. Full variable domain (outside the CDR3, taken from reference TRBV7-9 and TRBJ1-1): DTGVSQNPRHKITKRGQNVTFRCDPISEHNRLYWYRQTLGQGPEFLTYFQNEAQLEKSRLLSDRFSAERPKGSFSTLEIQRTEQGDSAMYLCASSRDGLGGAFFGQGTRLTVV.

The chain carries TRBV27 and TRBJ2-7; D not certain. V lost 0 bases and J lost 1, with 16 bases in between. Germline loops: CDR1 MNHEY, CDR2 SMNVEV (reference sequence). The CDR3 loop spans 17 amino acids. CDR3 sequence: CASSLSKKKIRSYEQYF. The CDR3 DNA reads as TGTGCCAGCAGTTTATCGAAGAAGAAGATAAGATCCTACGAGCAGTACTTC.

This clonotype was counted a single time. With a much larger clone just one base away, this may be a read error. The chain combines TRBV12-3 or TRBV12-4 with TRBJ2-7; 9 positions match TRBD1. The CDR3 has 12 residues. Here the CDR3 reads CVSSGQGYEQYV. The CDR3 DNA sequence: TGTGTCAGCAGCGGACAGGGGTACGAGCAGTACGTC.

This clonotype was observed a few times. The rearrangement uses TRBV9 and TRBJ2-1; possible D gene TRBD2, 6 bases. Germline V gene lookup returns CDR1 SGDLS and CDR2 YYNGEE. This CDR3 is 15 amino acids long. V lost 0 bases to trimming and J lost 3 bases, with 10 bases between them. CDR3 protein: CASSVDGGDYNEQFF. CDR3 sequence (DNA): TGTGCCAGCAGCGTAGATGGAGGGGACTACAATGAGCAGTTCTTC.

This clonotype was seen a few times. This chain joins TRBV6-5 and TRBJ2-1; D perhaps matches TRBD2 (7 bases). V lost 0 bases, J lost 3 bases, and 9 bases lay in between. The germline CDR1 and CDR2 sequences are MNHEY and SVGAGI. This CDR3 is 15 amino acids long. The CDR3 loop reads CASSYSGGGYNEQFF. CDR3 in DNA: TGTGCCAGCAGTTACTCAGGGGGGGGCTACAATGAGCAGTTCTTC.

V usage is TRBV11-2 and J usage is TRBJ2-1; tentatively, D is TRBD2 (5 bases). The CDR3 loop spans 21 amino acids. CDR1 is SGHAT, CDR2 FQNNGV, per germline. Trimming pared 8 bases from V and 0 bases from J, leaving 32 bases between. CDR3 in amino acids: CASRKRRLSSGARGSYNEQFF. The CDR3 DNA sequence: TGTGCCAGCCGAAAGAGGCGGTTGTCCAGCGGAGCGAGAGGCTCCTACAATGAGCAGTTCTTC.

This clonotype was recorded at least ten times. This may arise from a read error, as a much more abundant clone is one base away. This chain links TRBV7-9 with TRBJ1-5, with D perhaps matching TRBD1 (5 bases). In germline, CDR1 is SEHNR, CDR2 FQNEAQ (reference sequence). The V gene lost 3 bases and the J gene lost 3 bases, with 9 bases spanning the gap. This CDR3 is 14 amino acids long. In DNA, the CDR3 is TGTGCCAGCAGCTTCGAGGACACCAATCAGCCCCAGCATTTT. Translating gives CASSFEDTNQPQHF. Drawing the rest from reference TRBV7-9 and TRBJ1-5, the complete variable domain is DTGVSQNPRHKITKRGQNVTFRCDPISEHNRLYWYRQTLGQGPEFLTYFQNEAQLEKSRLLSDRFSAERPKGSFSTLEIQRTEQGDSAMYLCASSFEDTNQPQHFGDGTRLSIL.

The sample holds a few counts of this clonotype. This chain uses TRBV20-1 with TRBJ2-1, with TRBD2 identical over 7 bases. V lost 3 bases to trimming and J lost 5 bases; unmatched junction nucleotides: 4. CDR1 DFQATT and CDR2 SNEGSKA come from the germline V gene (reference sequence). The CDR3 contains 13 residues. This chain's CDR3 is CSASPSGDNEQFF. The CDR3 DNA reads TGCAGTGCTAGTCCTAGCGGTGACAATGAGCAGTTCTTC.

The CDR3 region has the DNA TGCGCCAGCGGAGGACAGGACTTCACCGGGGAGCTGTTTTTT. Translated: CASGGQDFTGELFF. The rearrangement uses TRBV5-1 and TRBJ2-2; 7 bases line up with TRBD1. Unmatched junction bases numbered 7, after V lost 7 bases and J lost 4 bases. The germline gives CDR1 SGHRS, CDR2 YFSETQ. The CDR3 has 14 amino acids.